This TCR beta chain was sequenced for a study of T cells in women clearing cervical HPV infection. Study overall: Blood came at first lesion visit for cases, post-clearance for controls.

The germline gives CDR1 KGHSH, CDR2 LQKENI. The CDR3 is 15 residues long. The protocol was immunoSEQ multiplex PCR, while the TCRdb copy is restricted to in-frame clones and leaves out a portion. The repertoire table contains roughly 40,000 clones. About this clone: Read data end 3 residues before the CDR3 end; the end is taken from the germline J gene.

Sequencing was done on a sample of blood buffy coat. The J gene is TRBJ2-3, the V gene TRBV18, with unresolved D. The receptor comes from a woman between 18 and 75 years old with a cervical HPV16 infection that either progressed to CIN3+ or cleared (not recorded which). CDR3 DNA, as far as it was read: TGTGCCAGCTCACAGTATAGAGATAGCAATCAGCCG. Protein: CASSQYRDSNQP. The CDR3 in its entirety is CASSQYRDSNQPQYF. Together with reference TRBV18 and TRBJ2-3, the CDR3 gives the full variable domain: NAGVMQNPRHLVRRRGQEARLRCSPMKGHSHVYWYRQLPEEGLKFMVYLQKENIIDESGMPKERFSAEFPKEGPSILRIQQVVRGDSAAYFCASSQYRDSNQPQYFGPGTRLTVL.